This T cell receptor beta chain is drawn from a study of shared clonotypes between healthy human individuals. Every one of the donors was a Caucasian adult that lived in Nashville, Tennessee. Repertoires were generated with immunoSEQ multiplex PCR, while TCRdb's copy carries only in-frame clones and drops some. The data contain hundreds of thousands of clones, around 78% of them seen just once; the ten biggest clones take up 10% to 15%. To note about this clone: The antigen is undetermined. A far larger clone is a single base away, which makes a read error likely. This CDR3 is missing its conserved last phenylalanine or tryptophan, likely due to a read error.

Study observations and caveats: It was anticipated that sequencing depth would influence how many clonotypes donors shared.

The CDR3 runs to 14 residues. V shed 0 bases and J shed 5 bases, with 10 bases lying between them. From germline, CDR1 is SNHLY and CDR2 FYNNEI. Sequencing was performed on PBMCs. The chain uses TRBV2 and TRBJ1-1; D is ambiguous. This clonotype was sampled from a middle-aged woman in good health. Some clones in this sample may be carry-over from other donors' samples. CDR3 DNA sequence: TGTGCCAGCAGTGAAGCTGTAAAACTGACTGAAGCTTTCCTT. It specifies CASSEAVKLTEAFL.